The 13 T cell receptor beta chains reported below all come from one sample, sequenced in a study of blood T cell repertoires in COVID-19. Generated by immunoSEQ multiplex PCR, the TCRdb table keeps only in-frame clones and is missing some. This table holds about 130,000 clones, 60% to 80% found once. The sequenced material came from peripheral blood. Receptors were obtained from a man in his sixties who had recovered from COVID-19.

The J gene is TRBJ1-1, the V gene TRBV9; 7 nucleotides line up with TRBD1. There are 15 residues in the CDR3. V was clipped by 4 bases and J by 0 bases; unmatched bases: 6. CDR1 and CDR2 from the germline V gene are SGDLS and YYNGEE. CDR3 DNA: TGTGCCAGCAGCCCCCACAGGGGTTTGAACACTGAAGCTTTCTTT. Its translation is CASSPHRGLNTEAFF. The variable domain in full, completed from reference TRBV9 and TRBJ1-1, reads DSGVTQTPKHLITATGQRVTLRCSPRSGDLSVYWYQQSLDQGLQFLIQYYNGEERAKGNILERFSAQQFPDLHSELNLSSLELGDSALYFCASSPHRGLNTEAFFGQGTRLTVV.

For the CDR3, the DNA is TGTGCCAGCAGCTTAACTACATTGACCTATGGCTACACCTTC. It is translated as CASSLTTLTYGYTF. The rearrangement links TRBV7-8 to TRBJ1-2; no definite D call. The CDR3 covers 14 residues. The V gene lost 2 bases and the J gene lost 4 bases, with 11 bases spanning the gap. Germline V gene sequence: CDR1 SGHVS, CDR2 FQNEAQ.

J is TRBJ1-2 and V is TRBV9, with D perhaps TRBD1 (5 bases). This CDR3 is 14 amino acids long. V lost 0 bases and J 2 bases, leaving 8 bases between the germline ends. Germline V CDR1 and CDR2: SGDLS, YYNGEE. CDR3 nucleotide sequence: TGTGCCAGCAGCGTAGCTACAGGCAACTATGGCTACACCTTC. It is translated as CASSVATGNYGYTF.

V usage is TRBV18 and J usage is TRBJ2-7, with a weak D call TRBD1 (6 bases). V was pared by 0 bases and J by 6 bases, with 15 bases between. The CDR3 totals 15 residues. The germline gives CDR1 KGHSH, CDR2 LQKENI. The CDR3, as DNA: TGTGCCAGCTCACCACCCCCCTCTCAGGGGAGCGAGCAGTACTTC. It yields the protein CASSPPPSQGSEQYF. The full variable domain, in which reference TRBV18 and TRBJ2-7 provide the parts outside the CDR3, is NAGVMQNPRHLVRRRGQEARLRCSPMKGHSHVYWYRQLPEEGLKFMVYLQKENIIDESGMPKERFSAEFPKEGPSILRIQQVVRGDSAAYFCASSPPPSQGSEQYFGPGTRLTVT.

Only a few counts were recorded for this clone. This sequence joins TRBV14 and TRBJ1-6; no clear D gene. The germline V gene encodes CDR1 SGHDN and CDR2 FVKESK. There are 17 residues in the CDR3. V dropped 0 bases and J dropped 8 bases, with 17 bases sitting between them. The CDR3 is CASSQDFLGVMDSPLHF. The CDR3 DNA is TGTGCCAGCAGCCAAGATTTCCTCGGGGTTATGGATTCACCCCTCCACTTT. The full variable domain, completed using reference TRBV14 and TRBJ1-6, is EAGVTQFPSHSVIEKGQTVTLRCDPISGHDNLYWYRRVMGKEIKFLLHFVKESKQDESGMPNNRFLAERTGGTYSTLKVQPAELEDSGVYFCASSQDFLGVMDSPLHFGNGTRLTVT.

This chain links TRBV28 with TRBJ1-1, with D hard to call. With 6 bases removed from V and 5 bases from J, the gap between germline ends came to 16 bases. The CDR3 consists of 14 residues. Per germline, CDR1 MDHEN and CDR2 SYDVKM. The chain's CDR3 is CASRLTSGKTEAFF. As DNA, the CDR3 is TGTGCCAGCAGACTAACGTCGGGGAAAACTGAAGCTTTCTTT.

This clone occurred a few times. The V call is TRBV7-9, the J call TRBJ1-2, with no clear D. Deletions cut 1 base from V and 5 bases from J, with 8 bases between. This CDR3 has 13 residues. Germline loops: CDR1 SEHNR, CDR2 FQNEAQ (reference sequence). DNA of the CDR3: TGTGCCAGCAGCTTAGACAGATTATATGGCTACACCTTC. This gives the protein CASSLDRLYGYTF.

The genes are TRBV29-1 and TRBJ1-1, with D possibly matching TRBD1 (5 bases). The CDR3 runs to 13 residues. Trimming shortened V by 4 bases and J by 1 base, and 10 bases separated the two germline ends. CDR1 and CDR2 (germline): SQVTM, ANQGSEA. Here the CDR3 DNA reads TGCAGCGTTGTGGCCGGACAGAACACTGAAGCTTTCTTT. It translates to CSVVAGQNTEAFF. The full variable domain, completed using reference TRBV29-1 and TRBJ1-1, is SAVISQKPSRDICQRGTSLTIQCQVDSQVTMMFWYRQQPGQSLTLIATANQGSEATYESGFVIDKFPISRPNLTFSTLTVSNMSPEDSSIYLCSVVAGQNTEAFFGQGTRLTVV.

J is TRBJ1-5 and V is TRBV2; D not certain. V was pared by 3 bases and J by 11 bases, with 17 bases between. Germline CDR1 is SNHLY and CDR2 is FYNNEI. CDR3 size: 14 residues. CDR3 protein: CASSEPGFFMSQHF. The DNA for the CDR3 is TGTGCCAGCAGTGAGCCGGGGTTCTTTATGTCCCAGCATTTT.

The CDR3 DNA follows: TGTGCCAGCAGCCAGGGACTAGCGGGATACAATGAGCAGTTCTTC. Translation: CASSQGLAGYNEQFF. The V call is TRBV7-3, the J call TRBJ2-1; 13 bases align to TRBD2. The CDR3 totals 15 residues. The V gene end was trimmed by 5 bases and the J gene end by 4 bases; junction bases not matched to a gene: 2. Germline CDR1 is SGHTA and CDR2 is FQGTGA.

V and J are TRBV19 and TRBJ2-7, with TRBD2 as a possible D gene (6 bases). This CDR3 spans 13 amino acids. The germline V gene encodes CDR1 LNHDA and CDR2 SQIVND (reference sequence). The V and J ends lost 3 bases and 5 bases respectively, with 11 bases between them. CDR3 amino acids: CASSITRLDEQYF. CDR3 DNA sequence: TGTGCCAGTAGTATTACCCGACTAGACGAGCAGTACTTC.

CDR3 nucleotide sequence: TGTGCCAGCAGTTTAGTCAGGGATGGCTACACCTTC. Translation: CASSLVRDGYTF. This rearrangement joins TRBV12-3 or TRBV12-4 to TRBJ1-2; D might be TRBD1 (5 bases). Trimming shortened V by 1 base and J by 6 bases, and 6 bases separated the two germline ends. The CDR3 consists of 12 residues.

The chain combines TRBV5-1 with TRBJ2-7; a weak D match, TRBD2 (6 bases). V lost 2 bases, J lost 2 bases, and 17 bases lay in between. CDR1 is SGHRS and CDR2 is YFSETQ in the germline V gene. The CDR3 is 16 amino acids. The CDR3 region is CASSFDGGALPYEQYF. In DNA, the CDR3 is TGCGCCAGCAGCTTTGACGGAGGGGCCCTTCCCTACGAGCAGTACTTC. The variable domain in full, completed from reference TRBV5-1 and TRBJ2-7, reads KAGVTQTPRYLIKTRGQQVTLSCSPISGHRSVSWYQQTPGQGLQFLFEYFSETQRNKGNFPGRFSGRQFSNSRSEMNVSTLELGDSALYLCASSFDGGALPYEQYFGPGTRLTVT.